This T cell receptor (beta chain) is drawn from a study of blood T cell repertoires in COVID-19. Between the trimmed V and J ends, which lost 0 bases and 6 bases, there was a span of 5 bases. Looked up from germline, CDR1 is SGHRS and CDR2 is YFSETQ. The CDR3 covers 12 residues. The method was immunoSEQ multiplex PCR; TCRdb's version includes in-frame clones alone and lacks a portion of them. The table records 250,000 to 350,000 clones, about 90% of them present only once. This receptor was taken from a woman between 45 and 65 years old who had recovered from COVID-19. The rearrangement links TRBV5-1 to TRBJ2-3; D may be TRBD1 (5 bases). The sequencing sample was made of peripheral blood. CDR3 sequence: CASSLEGDTQYF. In DNA, the CDR3 is TGCGCCAGCAGCTTGGAGGGGGATACGCAGTATTTT.